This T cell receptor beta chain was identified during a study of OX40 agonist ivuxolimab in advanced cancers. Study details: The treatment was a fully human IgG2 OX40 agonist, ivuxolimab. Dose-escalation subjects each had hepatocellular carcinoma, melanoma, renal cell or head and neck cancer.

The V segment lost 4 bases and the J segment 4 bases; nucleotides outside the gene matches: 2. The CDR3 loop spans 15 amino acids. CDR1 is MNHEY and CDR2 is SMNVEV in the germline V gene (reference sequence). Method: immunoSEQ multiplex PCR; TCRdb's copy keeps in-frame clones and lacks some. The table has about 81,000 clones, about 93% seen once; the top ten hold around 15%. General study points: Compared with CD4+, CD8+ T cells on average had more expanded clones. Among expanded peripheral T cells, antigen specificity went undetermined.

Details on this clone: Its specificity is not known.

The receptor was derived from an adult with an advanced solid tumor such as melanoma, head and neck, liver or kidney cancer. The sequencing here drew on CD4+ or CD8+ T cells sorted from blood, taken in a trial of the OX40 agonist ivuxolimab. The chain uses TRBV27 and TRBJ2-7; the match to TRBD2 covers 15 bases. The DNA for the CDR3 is TGTGCCAGCAGTTGGGGGACTAGCGGGAGGTACGAGCAGTACTTC. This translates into CASSWGTSGRYEQYF.